This TCR beta chain was documented in a study of blood T cell repertoires in COVID-19. At the level of the study: Acute-phase and convalescent COVID-19 samples originated in the United States, Italy and Spain. T cells, B-cell-depleted T cells, or PBMCs provided the cDNA or gDNA that served as material.

Participants were aged about 18 to 89 years from 20 to 30 US areas. In the study's own analysis: From reference gene primer amplification, estimates of nucleated cell counts were derived. Sequencing used immunoSEQ multiplex PCR; TCRdb keeps in-frame clones, though not all of them. D and trimming come from the DNA, and the V and J calls and clone size come from that table. The table lists approximately 210,000 clones, approximately 80% of them singletons. The clonotype originates from a woman aged 50 to 60 with acute COVID-19. The sample taken for sequencing was PBMCs or T cells enriched from blood (not recorded which).

The CDR3 bases are TGTGCCACCAGCAGAGAGGGACAGGGTGGAGAGACCCAGTACTTC. Protein sequence: CATSREGQGGETQYF. The chain is built from TRBV15 and TRBJ2-5; 9 nucleotides match TRBD1. Unmatched junction bases numbered 3, after V lost 0 bases and J lost 4 bases. The CDR3 contains 15 residues. The V gene's germline CDR1 is LNHNV and CDR2 YYDKDF (reference sequence). Full variable domain (remainder filled in from reference TRBV15 and TRBJ2-5): DAMVIQNPRYQVTQFGKPVTLSCSQTLNHNVMYWYQQKSSQAPKLLFHYYDKDFNNEADTPDNFQSRRPNTSFCFLDIRSPGLGDTAMYLCATSREGQGGETQYFGPGTRLLVL.